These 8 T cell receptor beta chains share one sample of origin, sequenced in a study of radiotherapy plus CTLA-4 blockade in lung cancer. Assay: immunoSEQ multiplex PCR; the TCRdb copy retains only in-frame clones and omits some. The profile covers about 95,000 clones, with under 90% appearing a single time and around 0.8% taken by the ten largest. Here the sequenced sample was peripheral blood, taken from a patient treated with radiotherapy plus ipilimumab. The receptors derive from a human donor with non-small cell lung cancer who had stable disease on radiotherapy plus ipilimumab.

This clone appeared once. The CDR3 here is CASRPAGRGEQYF. CDR3 nucleotide sequence: TGTGCCAGCAGACCGGCCGGGAGGGGCGAGCAGTACTTC. The chain has TRBV7-8 and TRBJ2-7; 8 bases agree with TRBD2. CDR3 length equals 13 residues. CDR1 and CDR2 from the germline V gene are SGHVS and FQNEAQ. The V gene end was trimmed by 6 bases and the J gene end by 6 bases; junction bases not matched to a gene: 7.

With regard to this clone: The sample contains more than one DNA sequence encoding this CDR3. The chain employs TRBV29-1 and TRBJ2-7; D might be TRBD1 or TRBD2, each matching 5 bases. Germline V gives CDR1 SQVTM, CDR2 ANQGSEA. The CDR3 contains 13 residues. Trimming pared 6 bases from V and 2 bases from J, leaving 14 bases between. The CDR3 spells CSVGFRGAYEQYF. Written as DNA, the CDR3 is TGCAGCGTAGGTTTCAGAGGGGCCTACGAGCAGTACTTC.

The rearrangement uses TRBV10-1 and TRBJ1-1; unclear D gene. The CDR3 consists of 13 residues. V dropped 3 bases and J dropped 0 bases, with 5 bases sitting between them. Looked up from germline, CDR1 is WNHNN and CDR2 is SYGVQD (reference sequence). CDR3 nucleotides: TGCGCCAGCAGTGAACAACTGAACACTGAAGCTTTCTTT. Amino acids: CASSEQLNTEAFF.

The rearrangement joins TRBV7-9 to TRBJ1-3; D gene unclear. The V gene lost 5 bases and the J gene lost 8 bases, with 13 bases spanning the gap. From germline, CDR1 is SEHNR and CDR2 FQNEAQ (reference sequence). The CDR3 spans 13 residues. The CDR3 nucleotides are TGTGCCAGCAGCAAGGGAAGGGTGGACACCATATATTTT. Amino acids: CASSKGRVDTIYF.

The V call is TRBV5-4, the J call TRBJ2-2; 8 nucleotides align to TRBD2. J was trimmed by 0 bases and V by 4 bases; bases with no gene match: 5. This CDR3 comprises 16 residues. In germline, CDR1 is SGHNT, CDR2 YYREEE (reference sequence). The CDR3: CASSLNGGANTGELFF. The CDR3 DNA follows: TGTGCCAGCAGCCTCAACGGGGGGGCGAACACCGGGGAGCTGTTTTTT.

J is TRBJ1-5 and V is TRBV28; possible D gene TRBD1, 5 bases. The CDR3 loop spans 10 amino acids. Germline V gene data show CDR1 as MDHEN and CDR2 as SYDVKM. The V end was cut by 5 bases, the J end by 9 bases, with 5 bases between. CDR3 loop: CASSGGPQHF. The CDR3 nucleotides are TGTGCCAGCAGTGGGGGGCCCCAGCATTTT. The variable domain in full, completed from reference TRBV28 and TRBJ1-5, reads DVKVTQSSRYLVKRTGEKVFLECVQDMDHENMFWYRQDPGLGLRLIYFSYDVKMKEKGDIPEGYSVSREKKERFSLILESASTNQTSMYLCASSGGPQHFGDGTRLSIL.

The CDR3 bases are TGTGCCAGCGCCCCTGGGACTTTCTTT. Translation: CASAPGTFF. The chain couples TRBV6-6 to TRBJ1-1; no clear D gene. From germline, CDR1 is MNHNY and CDR2 SVGAGI (reference sequence). This CDR3 is built from 9 residues. The V and J ends lost 8 bases and 12 bases respectively, with 10 bases between them.

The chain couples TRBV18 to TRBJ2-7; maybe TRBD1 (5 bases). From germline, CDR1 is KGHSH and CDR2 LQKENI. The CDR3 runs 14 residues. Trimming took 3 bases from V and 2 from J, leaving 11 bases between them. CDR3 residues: CASSPDQGPYEQYF. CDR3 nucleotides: TGTGCCAGCTCACCTGACCAGGGTCCCTACGAGCAGTACTTC.